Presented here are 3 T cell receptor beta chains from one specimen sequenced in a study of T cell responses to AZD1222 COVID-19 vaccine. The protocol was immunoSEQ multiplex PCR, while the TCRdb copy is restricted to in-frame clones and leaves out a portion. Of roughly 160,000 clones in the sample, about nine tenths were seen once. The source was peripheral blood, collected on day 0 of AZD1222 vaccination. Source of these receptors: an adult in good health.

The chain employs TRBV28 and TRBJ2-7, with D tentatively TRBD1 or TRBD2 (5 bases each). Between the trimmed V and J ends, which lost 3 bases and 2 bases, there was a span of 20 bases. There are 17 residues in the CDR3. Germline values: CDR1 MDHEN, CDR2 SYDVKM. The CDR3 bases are TGTGCCAGCAGTTTCCACTCCGGGACGCGCCTCCCCTACGAGCAGTACTTC. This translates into CASSFHSGTRLPYEQYF.

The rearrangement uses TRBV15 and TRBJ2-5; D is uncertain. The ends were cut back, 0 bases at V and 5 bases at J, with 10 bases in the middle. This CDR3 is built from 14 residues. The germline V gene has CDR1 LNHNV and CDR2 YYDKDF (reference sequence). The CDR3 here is CATSRDPVVETQYF. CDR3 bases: TGTGCCACCAGCAGAGATCCGGTGGTGGAGACCCAGTACTTC. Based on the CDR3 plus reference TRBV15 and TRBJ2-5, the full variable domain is DAMVIQNPRYQVTQFGKPVTLSCSQTLNHNVMYWYQQKSSQAPKLLFHYYDKDFNNEADTPDNFQSRRPNTSFCFLDIRSPGLGDTAMYLCATSRDPVVETQYFGPGTRLLVL.

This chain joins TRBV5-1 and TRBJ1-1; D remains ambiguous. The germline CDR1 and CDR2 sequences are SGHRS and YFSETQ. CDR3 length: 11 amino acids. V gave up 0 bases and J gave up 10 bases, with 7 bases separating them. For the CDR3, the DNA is TGCGCCAGCAGCTTGGAGGGTGCAGCTTTCTTT. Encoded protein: CASSLEGAAFF.